The next 21 T cell receptor beta chains were all read from a single sample in a study of cytomegalovirus exposure and HLA in healthy donors. Primers included in the PCR were 60 Vbeta and 13 Jbeta primers. Some clones are missing from TCRdb's copy, which holds only in-frame ones; the method was immunoSEQ multiplex PCR. The sample includes 150,000 to 200,000 clones, roughly 80% of them seen just once. The sequencing input was PBMCs. The origin of the receptors is a man aged 18 to 29 in good health and CMV-seropositive.

This clone occurred a few times. J is TRBJ2-7 and V is TRBV6-5, with D maybe TRBD2 (6 bases). Germline assignment: CDR1 MNHEY and CDR2 SVGAGI. The CDR3 spans 13 residues. V was trimmed by 6 bases and J by 4 bases, leaving 13 bases between them. The CDR3: CASSPSERYEQYF. In DNA form, the CDR3 reads TGTGCCAGCAGCCCTAGCGAAAGATACGAGCAGTACTTC.

The chain uses TRBV25-1 and TRBJ2-7; TRBD2 might be the D (5 bases). This CDR3 comprises 15 residues. V was shortened by 8 bases and J by 0 bases, with 17 bases between the two germline ends. Germline V CDR1 and CDR2: MGHDK, SYGVNS. Here the CDR3 DNA reads TGTGCCAGCCGTCTGAGAGGGCACCTCTCCTACGAGCAGTACTTC. Translating gives CASRLRGHLSYEQYF.

The V gene is TRBV7-6, the J gene TRBJ2-5; D ambiguous. Germline-derived CDR1 and CDR2 are SGHVS and FNYEAQ. The germline V and J ends were trimmed by 4 bases and 13 bases, with 13 bases remaining between them. CDR3 length: 11 amino acids. The CDR3: CASSSPAQTYF. The CDR3, as DNA: TGTGCCAGCAGCTCTCCCGCGCAAACGTACTTC.

The rearrangement uses TRBV27 and TRBJ1-1, with D unresolved. The germline V gene has CDR1 MNHEY and CDR2 SMNVEV (reference sequence). V shed 5 bases and J shed 1 base, with 8 bases lying between them. This CDR3 spans 13 amino acids. The CDR3 is CASSPYANTEAFF. For the CDR3, the DNA is TGTGCCAGCAGTCCCTATGCGAACACTGAAGCTTTCTTT.

The rearrangement uses TRBV29-1 and TRBJ2-6, with 8 bases fitting TRBD1. This CDR3 contains 16 residues. From germline, CDR1 is SQVTM and CDR2 ANQGSEA. The CDR3 nucleotides read TGCAGTGTCGGTACAGGGGGGAATTCTGGGGCCAACGTCCTGACTTTC. Translating gives CSVGTGGNSGANVLTF.

The chain couples TRBV15 to TRBJ2-3, with D perhaps matching TRBD2 (6 bases). V was trimmed by 3 bases and J by 6 bases, leaving 22 bases between them. Germline V lookup: CDR1 LNHNV, CDR2 YYDKDF (reference sequence). The CDR3 totals 17 residues. CDR3 protein: CATSSLSRDSRADTQYF. DNA of the CDR3: TGTGCCACCAGCAGCTTAAGCCGGGACTCTAGGGCGGATACGCAGTATTTT.

The gene calls are TRBV10-3 and TRBJ2-1; the match to TRBD2 covers 7 bases. J gave up 8 bases and V 3 bases, and 7 bases lay outside the gene matches. The CDR3 has 14 residues. Germline V gene data show CDR1 as ENHRY and CDR2 as SYGVKD. The CDR3 is CAISDRSGTYEQFF. The CDR3 coding sequence is TGTGCCATCAGTGATCGAAGCGGGACTTATGAGCAGTTCTTC.

The chain combines TRBV5-1 with TRBJ2-6; D is unclear. The CDR3 spans 17 residues. Trimming cost V 3 bases and J 0 bases, with 13 bases left between them. From germline, CDR1 is SGHRS and CDR2 YFSETQ. This chain's CDR3 is CASSYFAAGSGANVLTF. The CDR3 DNA reads TGCGCCAGCAGCTACTTCGCGGCCGGCTCTGGGGCCAACGTCCTGACTTTC.

The gene calls are TRBV6-5 and TRBJ2-7; a possible D gene is TRBD1 (6 bases). The V end was cut by 5 bases, the J end by 3 bases, with 11 bases between. Germline V gene lookup returns CDR1 MNHEY and CDR2 SVGAGI. This CDR3 has 13 residues. As DNA, the CDR3 is TGTGCCAGCAGTCAGGACAGATTCTACGAGCAGTACTTC. This codes for CASSQDRFYEQYF.

This clone was observed a single time. The gene calls are TRBV5-6 and TRBJ2-1; TRBD2 might be the D (5 bases). The length of the CDR3 is 14 residues. Deletions cut 6 bases from V and 0 bases from J, with 10 bases between. CDR1 SGHDT and CDR2 YYEEEE come from the germline V gene. The DNA for the CDR3 is TGTGCCAGCACGAGCGGAAGCTCCTACAATGAGCAGTTCTTC. Translation gives CASTSGSSYNEQFF.

The chain links TRBV6-5 to TRBJ2-7; a weak D match, TRBD2 (6 bases). Germline V gene data show CDR1 as MNHEY and CDR2 as SVGAGI. CDR3 length: 13 amino acids. Trimming stripped 6 bases from V and 0 bases from J, with 9 bases between. CDR3 nucleotide sequence: TGTGCCAGCAGGGACTATGTCTCCTACGAGCAGTACTTC. Translation: CASRDYVSYEQYF.

J is TRBJ2-1 and V is TRBV7-6, with D perhaps TRBD1 (6 bases). CDR3 length equals 16 residues. Germline assignment: CDR1 SGHVS and CDR2 FNYEAQ. V lost 2 bases to trimming and J lost 7 bases, with 18 bases between them. Here the CDR3 reads CASSLSGASRFNEQFF. The CDR3 DNA reads TGTGCCAGCAGCTTATCAGGGGCTAGCAGGTTTAATGAGCAGTTCTTC.

V is TRBV7-9 and J is TRBJ1-4, with D hard to call. This CDR3 comprises 12 residues. Germline V lookup: CDR1 SEHNR, CDR2 FQNEAQ (reference sequence). The V and J ends lost 4 bases and 4 bases respectively, with 4 bases between them. In DNA, the CDR3 is TGTGCCAGCAGCTCCTTTAATGAAAAACTGTTTTTT. Translation gives CASSSFNEKLFF.

This chain uses TRBV10-3 with TRBJ2-2, with 11 bases identical to TRBD2. CDR1 is ENHRY, CDR2 SYGVKD, per germline. The CDR3 consists of 16 residues. Trimming cost V 9 bases and J 0 bases; bases outside gene matches: 6. CDR3 residues: CAIQTSGDANTGELFF. The CDR3 coding sequence is TGTGCCATTCAGACTAGCGGGGACGCGAACACCGGGGAGCTGTTTTTT.

The chain joins TRBV7-8 to TRBJ1-2; TRBD1 is a possible D gene (6 bases). CDR3 size: 12 residues. Trimming pared 8 bases from V and 6 bases from J, leaving 13 bases between. From germline, CDR1 is SGHVS and CDR2 FQNEAQ. For the CDR3, the DNA is TGTGCCAGCGGCAGGGGTTCAGATGGCTACACCTTC. This translates into CASGRGSDGYTF.

The chain combines TRBV7-2 with TRBJ2-3; no clear D. This CDR3 has 12 amino acids. Trimming took off 5 bases at V and 2 bases at J, with 5 bases between the two ends. CDR1 and CDR2 from the germline V gene are SGHTA and FQGNSA. The CDR3 spells CASSLYTDTQYF. The CDR3 DNA reads TGTGCCAGCAGCCTATACACAGATACGCAGTATTTT.

The sample holds a few counts of this clone. V is TRBV6-1 and J is TRBJ2-7, with 10 bases fitting TRBD2. V lost 3 bases to trimming and J lost 3 bases; unmatched junction nucleotides: 5. The V gene's germline CDR1 is MNHNS and CDR2 SASEGT. This CDR3 is 15 amino acids long. The CDR3 is CASSDGTSVYYEQYF. CDR3 DNA: TGTGCCAGCAGTGACGGGACTAGCGTTTACTACGAGCAGTACTTC.

This clone occurred a few times. This chain connects TRBV19 to TRBJ2-1; the match to TRBD2 covers 9 bases. Trimming at V came to 3 bases and at J to 6 bases, leaving 9 bases not matched to a gene. CDR1 is LNHDA, CDR2 SQIVND, per germline (reference sequence). The length of the CDR3 is 16 residues. The CDR3 region is CASSMSLAGQVNEQFF. CDR3 nucleotide sequence: TGTGCCAGTAGTATGAGCCTAGCGGGACAAGTCAATGAGCAGTTCTTC.

The chain is built from TRBV30 and TRBJ2-2; tentatively, D is TRBD1 (7 bases). V was clipped by 1 base and J by 4 bases, with 19 bases between them. CDR1 is GTSNPN and CDR2 is SVGIG in the germline V gene (reference sequence). CDR3 length: 17 residues. The CDR3 here is CAWSGVQGGAVTGELFF. The CDR3, as DNA: TGTGCCTGGAGTGGTGTCCAGGGGGGCGCGGTCACCGGGGAGCTGTTTTTT.

The table lists this clone with a few counts. This chain connects TRBV28 to TRBJ2-7; 9 nucleotides agree with TRBD2. The CDR3 length is 14 residues. Per germline, CDR1 MDHEN and CDR2 SYDVKM. The trim removed 5 bases at V and 6 bases at J, leaving 8 bases unmatched. The CDR3 protein is CASSPGTSNPEQYF. The CDR3 nucleotides are TGTGCCAGCAGTCCCGGGACTAGCAATCCCGAGCAGTACTTC.

This clone showed up just a few times. The chain joins TRBV9 to TRBJ1-2; TRBD1 matches 7 bases. V was pared by 4 bases and J by 5 bases, with 8 bases of the junction left unmatched. The CDR3 extends over 14 amino acids. The germline CDR1 and CDR2 sequences are SGDLS and YYNGEE. The CDR3 coding sequence is TGTGCCAGCAGCCTCCGGACAGGATTATATGGCTACACCTTC. As protein: CASSLRTGLYGYTF.